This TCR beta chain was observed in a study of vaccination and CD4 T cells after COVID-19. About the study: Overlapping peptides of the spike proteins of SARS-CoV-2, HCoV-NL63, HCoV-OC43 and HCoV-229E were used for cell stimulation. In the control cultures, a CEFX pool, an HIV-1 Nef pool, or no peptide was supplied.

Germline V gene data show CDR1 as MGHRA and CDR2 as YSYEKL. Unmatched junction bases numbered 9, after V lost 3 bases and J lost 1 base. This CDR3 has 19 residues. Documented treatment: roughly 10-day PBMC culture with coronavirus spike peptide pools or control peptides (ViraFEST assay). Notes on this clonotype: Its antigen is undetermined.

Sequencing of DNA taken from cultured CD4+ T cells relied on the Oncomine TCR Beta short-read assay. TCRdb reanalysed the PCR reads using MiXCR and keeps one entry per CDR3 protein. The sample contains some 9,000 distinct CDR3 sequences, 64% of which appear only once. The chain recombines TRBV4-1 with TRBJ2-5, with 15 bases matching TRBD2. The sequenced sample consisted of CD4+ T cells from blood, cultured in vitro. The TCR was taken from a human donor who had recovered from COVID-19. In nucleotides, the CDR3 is TGCGCCAGCAGCCACCCAGGACTAGCGGGAGGGCCGGGCCAAGAGACCCAGTACTTC. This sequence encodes CASSHPGLAGGPGQETQYF.